These T cell receptor beta chains were read from a single sample in a study of T cell responses to AZD1222 COVID-19 vaccine. The assay was immunoSEQ multiplex PCR, and TCRdb's table has in-frame clones only and misses some. The table lists tens of thousands of clones, roughly 73% of them singletons. This specimen consisted of peripheral blood, obtained on day 0 of AZD1222 vaccination. The receptors shown here come from an adult in good health. Each CDR3 is given with its conserved first and last residue. Fields, in order: V gene, J gene, clone size, D gene, CDR3 DNA, CDR3 protein. A D gene is named only where the DNA matches it firmly. Part of the rows lack a size; the others show once, few, many or a class for expanded clones.

v_call: TRBV7-2
j_call: TRBJ2-1
clone_size: -
d_call: TRBD1
cdr3_nt: TGTGCCAGCAGCTTAGGTGGACAGGGGTACAATGAGCAGTTCTTC
cdr3_aa: CASSLGGQGYNEQFF

v_call: TRBV5-1
j_call: TRBJ1-4
clone_size: -
d_call: -
cdr3_nt: TGCGCCAGCAGCCCGGGACATAACTTTGCAACTAATGAAAAACTGTTTTTT
cdr3_aa: CASSPGHNFATNEKLFF

v_call: TRBV19
j_call: TRBJ1-2
clone_size: -
d_call: -
cdr3_nt: TGTGCCAGTAGCCTGCTCTCAGGGACGCCTATCTATGGCTACACCTTC
cdr3_aa: CASSLLSGTPIYGYTF

v_call: TRBV18
j_call: TRBJ1-5
clone_size: once
d_call: TRBD1
cdr3_nt: TGTGCCAGCTCACTGCAGGGGGCACGGCAGCCCCAGCATTTT
cdr3_aa: CASSLQGARQPQHF

v_call: TRBV13
j_call: TRBJ2-3
clone_size: -
d_call: -
cdr3_nt: TGTGCCAGCAGCTTCGCGGGGACAGGCACAGATACGCAGTATTTT
cdr3_aa: CASSFAGTGTDTQYF

v_call: TRBV19
j_call: TRBJ2-5
clone_size: few
d_call: TRBD2
cdr3_nt: TGTGCCAGTAGTATAGGGGGACTAGCGGGAAAAGAGACCCAGTACTTC
cdr3_aa: CASSIGGLAGKETQYF

v_call: TRBV2
j_call: TRBJ2-3
clone_size: -
d_call: -
cdr3_nt: TGTGCCAGCAGTCGTACAGGGACAGATACGCAGTATTTT
cdr3_aa: CASSRTGTDTQYF

v_call: TRBV7-9
j_call: TRBJ2-3
clone_size: -
d_call: TRBD1
cdr3_nt: TGTGCCAGCAGCCAGGGACAGGGGGCCGATACGCAGTATTTT
cdr3_aa: CASSQGQGADTQYF

v_call: TRBV7-2
j_call: TRBJ1-1
clone_size: -
d_call: -
cdr3_nt: TGTGCCAGCAGCCCCTGGTGGCAGATGAACACTGAAGCTTTCTTT
cdr3_aa: CASSPWWQMNTEAFF

v_call: TRBV5-1
j_call: TRBJ2-5
clone_size: -
d_call: -
cdr3_nt: TGCGCCAGCAGCTTGGAGTTCTACGGAGAGGGGGAGACCCAGTACTTC
cdr3_aa: CASSLEFYGEGETQYF

v_call: TRBV19
j_call: TRBJ1-6
clone_size: -
d_call: -
cdr3_nt: TGTGCCAGTACTGCTTGGGGCGAGGGAGGTAATTCACCCCTCCACTTT
cdr3_aa: CASTAWGEGGNSPLHF

v_call: TRBV7-3
j_call: TRBJ2-3
clone_size: -
d_call: TRBD2
cdr3_nt: TGTGCCAGCAGCTTAAGACTAGCGGGAGGCACAGATACGCAGTATTTT
cdr3_aa: CASSLRLAGGTDTQYF

v_call: TRBV7-9
j_call: TRBJ1-6
clone_size: -
d_call: TRBD1
cdr3_nt: TGTGCCAGCAGCGGGACAGGGGGACATTCACCCCTCCACTTT
cdr3_aa: CASSGTGGHSPLHF

v_call: TRBV5-5
j_call: TRBJ1-1
clone_size: once
d_call: -
cdr3_nt: TGTGCCAGCAGCCCTATACCAGGGGATAGTACGGAAGCTTTCTTT
cdr3_aa: CASSPIPGDSTEAFF

v_call: TRBV19
j_call: TRBJ2-1
clone_size: -
d_call: TRBD2
cdr3_nt: TGTGCCAGTAGTATGGGGACTAGCGGGGTTAGGGAGCAGTTCTTC
cdr3_aa: CASSMGTSGVREQFF

v_call: TRBV7-2
j_call: TRBJ2-5
clone_size: -
d_call: -
cdr3_nt: TGTGCCAGCAGCTTACAAAGTTACCCGCTGGAGACCCAGTACTTC
cdr3_aa: CASSLQSYPLETQYF

v_call: TRBV7-9
j_call: TRBJ2-7
clone_size: few
d_call: -
cdr3_nt: TGTGCCAGCAGCTCAGTGGGGTACGAGCAGTACTTC
cdr3_aa: CASSSVGYEQYF

v_call: TRBV4-2
j_call: TRBJ2-6
clone_size: -
d_call: TRBD1
cdr3_nt: TGTGCCAGCAGCCGCACAGGGGAAATATCTGGGGCCAACGTCCTGACTTTC
cdr3_aa: CASSRTGEISGANVLTF

v_call: TRBV7-2
j_call: TRBJ1-1
clone_size: -
d_call: -
cdr3_nt: TGTGCCAGCAGCTCGCGGACGGGGAAGACTGAAGCTTTCTTT
cdr3_aa: CASSSRTGKTEAFF

v_call: TRBV5-5
j_call: TRBJ2-5
clone_size: -
d_call: -
cdr3_nt: TGTGCCAGCAGCTTGTTCCTTTTGGAGACCCAGTACTTC
cdr3_aa: CASSLFLLETQYF

v_call: TRBV6-2/TRBV6-3
j_call: TRBJ1-3
clone_size: -
d_call: TRBD1
cdr3_nt: TGTGCCAGCAGTTACACTCCCGGACAGGTGGAAAATGGAAACACCATATATTTT
cdr3_aa: CASSYTPGQVENGNTIYF

v_call: TRBV4-1
j_call: TRBJ2-5
clone_size: -
d_call: TRBD2
cdr3_nt: TGCGCCAGCAGCCAAGTTAGCGGGAGGTCGGAGACCCAGTACTTC
cdr3_aa: CASSQVSGRSETQYF

v_call: TRBV30
j_call: TRBJ1-2
clone_size: -
d_call: -
cdr3_nt: TGTGCCTGGAGGGGGGGAGGGGGCTACACCTTC
cdr3_aa: CAWRGGGGYTF

v_call: TRBV5-1
j_call: TRBJ2-2
clone_size: -
d_call: -
cdr3_nt: TGCGCCAGCAGCTTGACGTCCCGGACAAACGGGGAGCTGTTTTTT
cdr3_aa: CASSLTSRTNGELFF

v_call: TRBV7-9
j_call: TRBJ2-1
clone_size: -
d_call: -
cdr3_nt: TGTGCCAGCAGTCAAGGGGGATCGGCGGGAGCACTCAATGAGCAGTTCTTC
cdr3_aa: CASSQGGSAGALNEQFF

v_call: TRBV11-2
j_call: TRBJ2-1
clone_size: -
d_call: TRBD2
cdr3_nt: TGTGCCAGCAGGCCAAACTCGGGACTAGCGGGGTGGTCCCAGTTCTTC
cdr3_aa: CASRPNSGLAGWSQFF

v_call: TRBV19
j_call: TRBJ1-1
clone_size: -
d_call: -
cdr3_nt: TGTGCCAGTAGAGATGACAGGAACACTGAAGCTTTCTTT
cdr3_aa: CASRDDRNTEAFF

v_call: TRBV6-5
j_call: TRBJ2-7
clone_size: -
d_call: -
cdr3_nt: TGTGCCAGCACCCAAGCGTCCCAGCAGTACTTC
cdr3_aa: CASTQASQQYF

v_call: TRBV11-2
j_call: TRBJ2-3
clone_size: -
d_call: TRBD2
cdr3_nt: TGTGCCAGCAGCCCCCCTAGCGGGGCTAGCACAGATACGCAGTATTTT
cdr3_aa: CASSPPSGASTDTQYF

v_call: TRBV3-1/TRBV3-2
j_call: TRBJ1-3
clone_size: -
d_call: -
cdr3_nt: TGTGCCAGCAGCCAAGAAGGGACCTTAGACTCTGGAAACACCATATATTTT
cdr3_aa: CASSQEGTLDSGNTIYF

v_call: TRBV27
j_call: TRBJ1-6
clone_size: once
d_call: TRBD1
cdr3_nt: TGTGCCGCACCTCGCTCAAGCTTGGACAGGACGAGCTCCTATAATTCACCCCTCCACTTT
cdr3_aa: CAAPRSSLDRTSSYNSPLHF

v_call: TRBV5-1
j_call: TRBJ1-2
clone_size: -
d_call: TRBD1
cdr3_nt: TGCGCCAGCAGCCCACGACAGGGCACTTCTTTTAACTATGGCTACACCTTC
cdr3_aa: CASSPRQGTSFNYGYTF

v_call: TRBV2
j_call: TRBJ1-5
clone_size: -
d_call: -
cdr3_nt: TGTGCCAGCAGTGTGGACAGCAATCAGCCCCAGCATTTT
cdr3_aa: CASSVDSNQPQHF

v_call: TRBV24-1
j_call: TRBJ2-3
clone_size: -
d_call: TRBD1
cdr3_nt: TGTGCCACCACCCTGACAGGGAAAGGCGCAGATACGCAGTATTTT
cdr3_aa: CATTLTGKGADTQYF

v_call: TRBV5-4
j_call: TRBJ1-1
clone_size: -
d_call: -
cdr3_nt: TGTGCCAGCAGCTACCGGGAGACGAACACTGAAGCTTTCTTT
cdr3_aa: CASSYRETNTEAFF

v_call: TRBV27
j_call: TRBJ2-7
clone_size: -
d_call: TRBD1
cdr3_nt: TGTGCCAGCAGTTTGGACAGGGGGTTTGGCGAGCAGTACTTC
cdr3_aa: CASSLDRGFGEQYF

v_call: TRBV29-1
j_call: TRBJ1-1
clone_size: -
d_call: -
cdr3_nt: TGCAGCGCCCACGGTGGGGGGGGCACTGAAGCTTTCTTT
cdr3_aa: CSAHGGGGTEAFF

v_call: TRBV10-3
j_call: TRBJ2-3
clone_size: -
d_call: -
cdr3_nt: TGTGCCATCACCCCTAGCGTCACAGATACGCAGTATTTT
cdr3_aa: CAITPSVTDTQYF

v_call: TRBV18
j_call: TRBJ2-5
clone_size: -
d_call: -
cdr3_nt: TGTGCCAGCTCGTCAGGGCCCCAAGAGACCCAGTACTTC
cdr3_aa: CASSSGPQETQYF

v_call: TRBV24-1
j_call: TRBJ1-1
clone_size: -
d_call: -
cdr3_nt: TGTGCCACCAGTGATTTGGCGGGGGCGGCTTTCTTT
cdr3_aa: CATSDLAGAAFF

v_call: TRBV4-2
j_call: TRBJ1-5
clone_size: few
d_call: -
cdr3_nt: TGTGCCAGCAGCCAAGATGGCAGCAATCAGCCCCAGCATTTT
cdr3_aa: CASSQDGSNQPQHF

v_call: TRBV5-1
j_call: TRBJ1-2
clone_size: once
d_call: TRBD1
cdr3_nt: TGCGCCAGCAGCGTCCCGGGACAGGGGGATGGCTACACCTTC
cdr3_aa: CASSVPGQGDGYTF

v_call: TRBV7-6
j_call: TRBJ2-1
clone_size: -
d_call: -
cdr3_nt: TGTGCCAGCAGCTTAGGACACCAAAGCTACAATGAGCAGTTCTTC
cdr3_aa: CASSLGHQSYNEQFF

v_call: TRBV9
j_call: TRBJ2-2
clone_size: -
d_call: -
cdr3_nt: TGTGCCAGCAGCTCCGGGACCCGCAGGTCCGGGGAGCTGTTTTTT
cdr3_aa: CASSSGTRRSGELFF

v_call: TRBV5-4
j_call: TRBJ2-4
clone_size: -
d_call: -
cdr3_nt: TGTGCCAGCAGCTTGTTTACGACGGAAAACATTCAGTACTTC
cdr3_aa: CASSLFTTENIQYF

v_call: TRBV2
j_call: TRBJ1-2
clone_size: -
d_call: -
cdr3_nt: TGTGCCAGCAGTGATGGCAGGGATTACTATGGCTACACCTTC
cdr3_aa: CASSDGRDYYGYTF